The 30 T cell receptor beta chains listed next were all sequenced from one sample in a study of T cells after yellow fever vaccination. TCRdb re-analysed the 5' RACE reads in MiXCR, keeping a single row per CDR3 protein. The repertoire holds 300,000 to 400,000 distinct CDR3 sequences, with around 3.9% as singletons. The specimen comprised PBMCs, sampled 5 days after the yellow fever booster vaccination. The source of these receptors is a man younger than 35 who received the YFV17D yellow fever vaccine.

This clonotype was counted ten times or more. This sequence joins TRBV11-2 and TRBJ1-1; TRBD1 matches 9 bases. This CDR3 contains 15 residues. Trimming at V came to 7 bases and at J to 3 bases, leaving 9 bases not matched to a gene. Per the germline V gene, CDR1 is SGHAT and CDR2 is FQNNGV. The CDR3 DNA reads as TGTGCCAGCACCCCCGTGGGACAGGGAGACACTGAAGCTTTCTTT. It encodes CASTPVGQGDTEAFF.

As DNA, the CDR3 is TGTGCCAGCAGCTTAAATAGGGGTACACCCCTCCACTTT. Translating gives CASSLNRGTPLHF. This chain uses TRBV7-2 with TRBJ1-6; perhaps TRBD1 as D (5 bases). This CDR3 is 13 amino acids long. Germline V gives CDR1 SGHTA, CDR2 FQGNSA. V lost 2 bases and J 11 bases, leaving 10 bases between the germline ends.

This clonotype was counted at least ten times. The chain recombines TRBV6-5 with TRBJ1-2, with 8 bases identical to TRBD1. Trimming cost V 6 bases and J 2 bases; bases outside gene matches: 8. The CDR3 is 15 residues long. Germline CDR1 is MNHEY and CDR2 is SVGAGI. The CDR3 loop is CASSPGTGLNYGYTF. CDR3 coding DNA: TGTGCCAGCAGCCCCGGGACAGGACTCAACTATGGCTACACCTTC.

This clonotype has just a few counts. The V call is TRBV5-1, the J call TRBJ2-1; D gene ambiguous. Trimming removed 2 bases from V and 13 bases from J, with 13 bases in between. CDR3 length: 12 residues. Germline V gene lookup returns CDR1 SGHRS and CDR2 YFSETQ. The chain's CDR3 is CASSFLSDQQFF. CDR3 nucleotides: TGCGCCAGCAGCTTCCTCAGTGATCAACAGTTCTTC.

This clonotype was picked up a small number of times. The CDR3 region is CSVGASGGADTQYF. DNA of the CDR3: TGCAGCGTTGGAGCTAGCGGGGGGGCGGATACGCAGTATTTT. The chain joins TRBV29-1 to TRBJ2-3; TRBD2 matches 12 bases. Losses at the gene ends were 4 bases for V and 6 bases for J; bases not matched to a gene: 5. CDR3 length: 14 residues. CDR1 is SQVTM, CDR2 ANQGSEA, per germline.

This clonotype was seen many times. The V gene is TRBV20-1, the J gene TRBJ2-3; D remains unclear. The ends were cut back, 6 bases at V and 6 bases at J, with 16 bases in the middle. This CDR3 has 13 residues. Germline-derived CDR1 and CDR2 are DFQATT and SNEGSKA (reference sequence). The chain's CDR3 is CSASSQAGDTQYF. CDR3 nucleotide sequence: TGCAGTGCCTCATCCCAGGCTGGCGATACGCAGTATTTT.

This CDR3 reads CATADRPNQPQHF. CDR3 in DNA: TGTGCCACCGCGGACAGACCTAATCAGCCCCAGCATTTT. The J gene is TRBJ1-5, the V gene TRBV12-3 or TRBV12-4, with D perhaps matching TRBD1 (6 bases). The CDR3 totals 13 residues. V shed 10 bases and J shed 4 bases, with 14 bases lying between them.

Only a few counts were recorded for this clonotype. This chain uses TRBV7-8 with TRBJ1-1, with D uncertain. Trimming removed 3 bases at V and 1 base at J, with 9 bases between. The length of the CDR3 is 14 residues. From germline, CDR1 is SGHVS and CDR2 FQNEAQ. In nucleotides, the CDR3 is TGTGCCAGCAGCTTCGATACGGGGAACACTGAAGCTTTCTTT. Protein: CASSFDTGNTEAFF.

This clonotype was picked up a small number of times. The chain is built from TRBV5-6 and TRBJ1-1; 7 bases line up with TRBD1. The CDR3 is made up of 16 amino acids. Germline V lookup: CDR1 SGHDT, CDR2 YYEEEE. The ends lost 2 bases at V and 1 base at J; junction bases unmatched: 8. The CDR3 sequence: CASSLGPGGTNTEAFF. Here the CDR3 DNA reads TGTGCCAGCAGCTTAGGGCCAGGGGGGACGAACACTGAAGCTTTCTTT.

This clonotype was seen ten or more times. The chain carries TRBV12-3 or TRBV12-4 and TRBJ2-7; the match to TRBD2 covers 12 bases. Trimming took 5 bases from V and 2 from J; bases not matched to a gene: 1. The CDR3 length is 14 residues. The CDR3 DNA reads TGTGCCAGCAGTAGACTAGCGGGGGCCTACGAGCAGTACTTC. Its protein product is CASSRLAGAYEQYF.

This chain links TRBV5-4 with TRBJ1-1; D is possibly TRBD1 (5 bases). In germline, CDR1 is SGHNT, CDR2 YYREEE (reference sequence). Trimming stripped 4 bases from V and 0 bases from J, with 10 bases between. This CDR3 is 14 amino acids long. The CDR3 DNA sequence: TGTGCCAGCAGCAAAACCAGGGTGAACACTGAAGCTTTCTTT. Residues: CASSKTRVNTEAFF.

The chain employs TRBV4-1 and TRBJ2-3; TRBD1 or TRBD2 may be the D gene (6 bases each). In germline, CDR1 is MGHRA, CDR2 YSYEKL. V was clipped by 7 bases and J by 0 bases, with 14 bases between them. The CDR3 has 15 residues. CDR3 sequence (DNA): TGCGCCAGCAAGGCGTGGGGGGCGAGCACAGATACGCAGTATTTT. Translated: CASKAWGASTDTQYF.

This chain links TRBV12-3 or TRBV12-4 with TRBJ2-4, with 9 bases matching TRBD1. This CDR3 has 15 residues. Germline trimming cut 4 bases from V and 1 base from J; bases unmatched to any gene: 2. The chain's CDR3 is CASSSDRGAKNIQYF. In DNA form, the CDR3 reads TGTGCCAGCAGTTCCGACAGGGGGGCCAAAAACATTCAGTACTTC.

This clonotype showed up just a few times. This chain connects TRBV12-3 or TRBV12-4 to TRBJ1-1, with TRBD1 matching over 8 bases. The ends lost 7 bases at V and 6 bases at J; junction bases unmatched: 7. This CDR3 contains 13 residues. The CDR3 region has the DNA TGTGCCAGCATTCCACAGGGGGACGCTGAAGCTTTCTTT. Translation: CASIPQGDAEAFF.

This chain joins TRBV5-1 and TRBJ1-6, with 8 nucleotides matching TRBD1. V lost 0 bases and J lost 10; bases outside the gene matches: 9. CDR1 and CDR2 from the germline V gene are SGHRS and YFSETQ. The CDR3 length is 16 residues. CDR3 coding DNA: TGCGCCAGCAGCTTGGTTGCCCAGGGGGCCGGGTCACCCCTCCACTTT. Residues: CASSLVAQGAGSPLHF.

This clonotype was seen at least ten times. The chain has TRBV4-3 and TRBJ2-5; 7 bases agree with TRBD2. The CDR3 consists of 16 residues. Germline V gene data show CDR1 as LGHNA and CDR2 as YSLEER. Trimming at V came to 1 base and at J to 5 bases, leaving 10 bases not matched to a gene. This CDR3 is CASSQGSGTNLETQYF. The DNA for the CDR3 is TGCGCCAGCAGCCAAGGGTCCGGGACTAACTTGGAGACCCAGTACTTC.

This clonotype was detected only a few times. This chain joins TRBV7-2 and TRBJ2-7; D tentatively reads TRBD1 or TRBD2 (5 bases each). Germline CDR1 and CDR2: SGHTA and FQGNSA. The CDR3 contains 15 residues. The V gene lost 2 bases and the J gene lost 1 base, with 12 bases spanning the gap. Written as DNA, the CDR3 is TGTGCCAGCAGCTTAAACGGGGCGGGTTCCTACGAGCAGTACGTC. This translates into CASSLNGAGSYEQYV.

This clonotype came up many times. This rearrangement joins TRBV20-1 to TRBJ2-2; the match to TRBD1 covers 11 bases. V shed 6 bases, J shed 5 bases, and the junction held 14 bases outside the gene matches. The CDR3 consists of 17 residues. Germline V gene lookup returns CDR1 DFQATT and CDR2 SNEGSKA (reference sequence). The CDR3 reads CSANGQGASPGTGELFF. The DNA for the CDR3 is TGCAGTGCCAATGGACAGGGGGCTAGCCCGGGGACCGGGGAGCTGTTTTTT.

The CDR3 protein is CASLDDVGSSYNSPLHF. As DNA, the CDR3 is TGTGCCAGCCTAGACGACGTGGGGAGCTCCTATAATTCACCCCTCCACTTT. The genes are TRBV18 and TRBJ1-6; no definite D call. The CDR3 length is 17 residues. V was clipped by 8 bases and J by 0 bases, with 17 bases between them. Germline V gene sequence: CDR1 KGHSH, CDR2 LQKENI.

The chain recombines TRBV2 with TRBJ1-3; D gene unclear. The V end lost 4 bases, the J end lost 3 bases, and 10 bases lay between the germline ends. Germline values: CDR1 SNHLY, CDR2 FYNNEI. The CDR3 sequence is 14 residues long. CDR3: CASSVGRSGNTIYF. The CDR3 bases are TGTGCCAGCAGTGTCGGCAGGAGTGGAAACACCATATATTTT.

The V gene is TRBV18, the J gene TRBJ1-4, with D perhaps TRBD1 (6 bases). The germline V gene has CDR1 KGHSH and CDR2 LQKENI. Trimming left V 1 base short and J 6 bases short, with 9 bases between. This CDR3 comprises 14 residues. The CDR3 sequence is CASSPRGRDEKLFF. The CDR3 DNA follows: TGTGCCAGCTCACCACGGGGGCGAGATGAAAAACTGTTTTTT.

In this sample, this clonotype turned up a few times. The rearrangement uses TRBV20-1 and TRBJ2-1; 9 bases fit TRBD1. Per germline, CDR1 DFQATT and CDR2 SNEGSKA (reference sequence). Trimming cost V 8 bases and J 7 bases; bases outside gene matches: 12. CDR3 length: 14 residues. The DNA for the CDR3 is TGCAGTCGGTCAACGAACAGGGGGCAGAATGAGCAGTTCTTC. Translated: CSRSTNRGQNEQFF.

This clonotype was counted only a few times. The V gene is TRBV18, the J gene TRBJ2-3, with 9 bases lining up with TRBD1. The CDR3 totals 16 residues. J lost 3 bases, V lost 2 bases, and 6 bases had no gene match. Germline loops: CDR1 KGHSH, CDR2 LQKENI. CDR3 coding DNA: TGTGCCAGCTCACCATCGGGACAGGGTCTGACAGATACGCAGTATTTT. Protein product: CASSPSGQGLTDTQYF.

This clonotype showed up many times. The chain joins TRBV5-4 to TRBJ1-1, with D perhaps matching TRBD1 (5 bases). Germline V gives CDR1 SGHNT, CDR2 YYREEE (reference sequence). V dropped 0 bases and J dropped 0 bases, with 12 bases sitting between them. The CDR3 is made up of 16 amino acids. CDR3 coding DNA: TGTGCCAGCAGCTTGGGGGGGGGACGGATGAACACTGAAGCTTTCTTT. Protein product: CASSLGGGRMNTEAFF.

This clonotype was seen ten or more times. The V call is TRBV28, the J call TRBJ1-5, with TRBD1 identical over 8 bases. Germline CDR1 reads MDHEN; CDR2 reads SYDVKM. V shed 5 bases and J 1 base; nucleotides not matched to a gene: 4. CDR3 size: 15 residues. As DNA, the CDR3 is TGTGCCAGCAGTGTGACAGGGGAAAGCAATCAGCCCCAGCATTTT. It specifies CASSVTGESNQPQHF.

This clonotype has just a few counts. V is TRBV5-1 and J is TRBJ2-1; D is ambiguous. Germline V lookup: CDR1 SGHRS, CDR2 YFSETQ. Trimming left V 4 bases short and J 4 bases short, with 18 bases between. This CDR3 has 16 residues. CDR3 sequence (DNA): TGCGCCAGCAGCAAAATAGAGACACCTCCGTACAATGAGCAGTTCTTC. This translates into CASSKIETPPYNEQFF. Based on the CDR3 plus reference TRBV5-1 and TRBJ2-1, the full variable domain is KAGVTQTPRYLIKTRGQQVTLSCSPISGHRSVSWYQQTPGQGLQFLFEYFSETQRNKGNFPGRFSGRQFSNSRSEMNVSTLELGDSALYLCASSKIETPPYNEQFFGPGTRLTVL.

This clonotype was counted a few times. V usage is TRBV4-1 and J usage is TRBJ2-2, with D perhaps assigned TRBD1 or TRBD2 (6 bases each). This CDR3 has 17 residues. V was pared by 0 bases and J by 4 bases, with 15 bases between. The germline V gene has CDR1 MGHRA and CDR2 YSYEKL. The CDR3 sequence is CASSQDPPGASTGELFF. CDR3 sequence (DNA): TGCGCCAGCAGCCAAGACCCCCCGGGGGCATCCACCGGGGAGCTGTTTTTT.

This clonotype was recorded a few times. This sequence joins TRBV19 and TRBJ2-7; TRBD2 matches at 10 bases. This CDR3 spans 14 amino acids. The germline gives CDR1 LNHDA, CDR2 SQIVND (reference sequence). The V and J ends lost 8 bases and 0 bases, in that order; junction bases with no gene match: 4. The CDR3 reads CASSSGGASYEQYF. The CDR3 DNA reads as TGTGCCAGTTCCAGCGGGGGGGCCTCCTACGAGCAGTACTTC.

V is TRBV6-6 and J is TRBJ1-1, with a weak D call TRBD1 (5 bases). Germline CDR1 reads MNHNY; CDR2 reads SVGAGI (reference sequence). The V and J ends lost 2 bases and 10 bases respectively, with 14 bases between them. The CDR3 extends over 13 amino acids. For the CDR3, the DNA is TGTGCCAGCAGTTACCCGACCGGGAGGGGAGCTTTCTTT. Protein product: CASSYPTGRGAFF.

This clonotype was detected only a few times. The chain is built from TRBV7-2 and TRBJ1-5; no firm D call. The germline CDR1 and CDR2 sequences are SGHTA and FQGNSA. The CDR3 sequence is 9 residues long. Trimming removed 7 bases from V and 8 bases from J, with 3 bases in between. This CDR3 reads CASTKPQHF. DNA for the CDR3: TGTGCCAGCACCAAGCCCCAGCATTTT.